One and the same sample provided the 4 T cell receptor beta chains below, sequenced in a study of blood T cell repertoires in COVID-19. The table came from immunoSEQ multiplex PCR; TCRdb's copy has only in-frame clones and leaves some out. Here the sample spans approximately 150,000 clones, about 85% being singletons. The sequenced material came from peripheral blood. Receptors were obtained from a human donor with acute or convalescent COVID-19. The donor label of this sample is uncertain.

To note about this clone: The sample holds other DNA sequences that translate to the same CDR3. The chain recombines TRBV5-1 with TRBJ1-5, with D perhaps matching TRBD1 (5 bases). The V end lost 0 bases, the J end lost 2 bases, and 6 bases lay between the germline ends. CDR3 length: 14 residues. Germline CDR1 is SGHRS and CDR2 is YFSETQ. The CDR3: CASSLGGGNQPQHF. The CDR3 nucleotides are TGCGCCAGCAGCTTGGGGGGGGGCAATCAGCCCCAGCATTTT. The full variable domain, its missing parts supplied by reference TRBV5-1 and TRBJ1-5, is KAGVTQTPRYLIKTRGQQVTLSCSPISGHRSVSWYQQTPGQGLQFLFEYFSETQRNKGNFPGRFSGRQFSNSRSEMNVSTLELGDSALYLCASSLGGGNQPQHFGDGTRLSIL.

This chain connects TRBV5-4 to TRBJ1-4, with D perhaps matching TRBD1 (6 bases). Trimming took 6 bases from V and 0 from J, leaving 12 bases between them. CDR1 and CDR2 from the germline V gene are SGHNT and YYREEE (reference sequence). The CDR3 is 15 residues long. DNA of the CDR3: TGTGCCAGCAACTTAGGGGGGGCAACTAATGAAAAACTGTTTTTT. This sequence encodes CASNLGGATNEKLFF.

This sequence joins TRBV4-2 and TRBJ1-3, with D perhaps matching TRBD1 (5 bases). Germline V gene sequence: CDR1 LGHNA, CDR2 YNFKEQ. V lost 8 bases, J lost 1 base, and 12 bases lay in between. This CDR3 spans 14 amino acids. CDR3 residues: CASDGGGSGNTIYF. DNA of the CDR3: TGTGCCAGCGACGGGGGGGGATCTGGAAACACCATATATTTT.

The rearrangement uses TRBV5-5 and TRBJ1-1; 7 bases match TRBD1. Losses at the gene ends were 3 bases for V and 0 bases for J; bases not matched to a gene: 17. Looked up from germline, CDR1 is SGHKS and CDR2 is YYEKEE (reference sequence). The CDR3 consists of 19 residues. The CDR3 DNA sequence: TGTGCCAGCAGCTACCGGAGGACAGGCAGCCGGGGGTTGAACACTGAAGCTTTCTTT. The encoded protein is CASSYRRTGSRGLNTEAFF.